This T cell receptor beta chain was retrieved from a study of shared clonotypes between healthy human individuals (dated by TCRdb to 2018 to 2020). Study-level background: The cohort included three men and two women between 18 and 49 years of age. Between about 0.94 and 10 billion PBMCs per donor were obtained by leukapheresis. For each donor, CD4 naive and CD4 memory were each given three plates, CD8 naive was given two plates, and CD8 memory was given one plate. Different laboratories and diverse techniques were used to prepare libraries and sequence TCR repertoires, to increase sequencing depth and limit assay-specific biases. To estimate repertoire size and how much clonotype sharing occurs between individuals, the study deeply sequenced the blood TCR repertoires of about five healthy adults. Study-wide findings and limitations: Compared with non-shared clonotypes, clonotypes shared by all four sorted-subset donors had higher generation probabilities. Across a handful of donors, approximately 4.9% of naive CD4, over 3% of naive CD8, roughly 2.3% of memory CD4, and 0.4% of memory CD8 clonotypes were shared. Even with the large sequencing depth, rarefaction of the sorted-subset datasets indicated that sequencing was incomplete. Sampling was restricted to blood, and TCR repertoires in tissues likely differ from the TCR repertoires found in blood. Larger estimated clonotype richness was generally found for naive subsets than for memory subsets. Based on pairwise subsampling, the degree of clonotype sharing among donors was expected to be affected by sequencing depth. The small number of donors limited the genetic and exposure-history diversity represented.

V is trimmed back by 3 bases and J by 3 bases, and the junction contains 6 bases that no gene match accounts for. From its cysteine to its phenylalanine, the CDR3 spans 15 amino acids. Here the CDR3 DNA is all that survives: 45 bases in frame from base 1. The germline V gene yields SGHDT for CDR1 and YYEEEE for CDR2. This clone appeared a few times. Its antigen remains undetermined. Per-nucleotide qualities are absent, and no much larger clonotype sits a single base away. The donors were healthy, HIV-negative adults with no recently reported acute infections or vaccinations. Every donor was a Caucasian adult living in Nashville, Tennessee, USA. The CD8 memory samples were a combination of magnetically selected CD45RO+ cells and CCR7-negative CD45RA+ effector memory (TemRA) cells. After blood collection by leukapheresis, PBMCs were isolated using Ficoll-Histopaque density gradient centrifugation and then cryopreserved in the vapor phase of liquid nitrogen. Analytical flow cytometry was used to check the purity and quantity of each magnetically sorted T cell population. Genomic DNA was isolated from each sorted fraction and quantified by UV absorbance on a Nanodrop 2000c.

Using the deep immunoSEQ assay, multiplex PCR amplified TCR CDR3 regions from genomic DNA. Genomic DNA extracted from each cell subset was distributed evenly over all wells of several immunoSEQ 96-well plates, and each plate served as one replicate. Each replicate PCR for sorted subsets received about 210 ng genomic DNA, equal to 28,000 or so T cell genomes. Purified libraries were quantified with a Qubit 3.0 fluorometer, sized on a Bioanalyzer 2100, and re-quantified with the KAPA Library Quantification kit. Every immunoSEQ 96-well plate was sequenced on a separate single-read 150-cycle Illumina NextSeq 550 flow cell. In the paper's pipeline: Because the immunoSEQ output included only junctional sequences and no quality scores, the filtering could not be the same as the filtering used for full-length reads. Sequences were annotated with PyIR, a Python wrapper for IgBLAST v1.9, and V/J genes and CDR3 were assigned using IMGT germline references. Reads were removed for weak V/J assignments (E-value above 1e-6), missing CDR3, stop codons, out-of-frame junctions, or ambiguous translated residues. V3J clonotypes were defined as sequences sharing an identical inferred V gene, J gene, and CDR3 amino acid sequence. The percentage overlap between two repertoires was calculated by dividing the number of shared unique clonotypes by the size of the smaller repertoire. RTK rarefaction, the Chao1 estimator, and Recon v2.1 estimates of unobserved clonotypes were used to assess repertoire richness. OLGA was used to compute generation probabilities for all TCRbeta clonotypes that the gDNA method yielded from several donors. The table was pulled from immuneACCESS by TCRdb, which kept in-frame rearrangements only. Such tables lose some clones; where checked, under half of the loss comes from unresolved V genes, and the rest has no known cause. V and J calls and clone size follow that table, whereas D and trimming were derived from the DNA. The sample profile shows about 320,000 clones; over 75% of them were found once. The leading ten clones occupy about 17% of the sample.

The material sequenced was memory CD8+ T cells sorted from blood. The sample's cell subset or site label, decoded: CD45RO+ cells pooled with CCR7-negative TemRA cells. This TCR derives from a man younger than 35 in good health. The chain couples TRBV5-6 to TRBJ1-2, with 9 bases matching TRBD1. The sequenced DNA is TGTGCCAGCAGCTCCAGCGGGACAGGGTACTATGGCTACACCTTC. This gives the protein CASSSSGTGYYGYTF.